The entry below describes one TCR beta chain. This clonotype was recorded a few times. What this receptor recognizes is not known. One base away there is no much larger clone; base qualities are not given. The data are from a study of blood T cells in healthy people across ages (dated by TCRdb to 2013 to 2016). In terms of the full investigation: In model experiments, template switching captured roughly one uniquely barcoded TCR beta cDNA molecule for every two T cells. Age-related changes in TCR beta repertoire diversity were measured in the study by deep sequencing normalized with unique cDNA molecular identifiers. Four age groups were formed from the donors: young (average 16 years), middle-aged (approximately 42), aged (over 55) and long-lived (more than 75). The study analyzed two additional independent replicas of 1 million unique cDNA reads from the same blood draw for two donors, one aged 18 to 30 and one aged 80 or older.

Libraries were made using 5' RACE. Instrument used: Illumina HiSeq 2500. A second PCR of roughly 7 to 11 cycles was run with a J-beta primer mix and a sample-barcoded 5' primer. Each TCR beta cDNA molecule received a unique molecular identifier from a template-switch 5' adaptor carrying 12 random nucleotides. Each sample yielded at least 3 million CDR3-containing paired-end reads. All of the RNA was converted into first-strand cDNA using the Mint cDNA synthesis kit, with a TRBC-specific oligonucleotide serving as the primer. After uracil-DNA glycosylase treatment, a first 18-cycle PCR used universal primers M1SS and BC2_uni_R on all cDNA. The original pipeline was this. Normalization of each sample was performed by random selection of 1 million high-quality reads, each carrying a distinct molecular identifier. Reads sharing molecular identifiers were discarded rather than binned into consensus sequences. MiTCR, with a Q25 quality threshold and the strictest error-elimination algorithm, was used for CDR3 identification, clonotype clustering and error correction. A nonparametric unseen species model with Euler transformation was used to estimate lower-bound total TCR beta diversity. TCRdb itself trimmed the public reads at Q25 with fastp, ran MiXCR and retained productive beta chains. One record per CDR3 amino acid sequence lists the most common genes and DNA. These V and J calls originate from TCRdb's pipeline instead of the authors' own analysis. This sample lists fewer than 600,000 distinct CDR3 sequences; around 27% were detected once. The top ten clones comprise 3.6% of the sample.

The 39 donors, aged about 6 to 95 years, were systemically healthy Caucasian individuals from Russia. Each donor gave ten milliliters of peripheral blood, drawn into EDTA-treated Vacutainer tubes. Ficoll-Paque density-gradient centrifugation was used to isolate PBMCs, with at least 7 million obtained per sample. Trizol reagent was used to extract total RNA from the PBMCs, yielding at least 5.5 micrograms per sample. For every donor, an aliquot of PBMCs went through flow cytometry to measure the percentages of naive CD45RAhigh/CD27high T cells. V drops 7 bases and J drops 6 bases, leaving 12 bases in between. Including the terminal cysteine and phenylalanine, the CDR3 comprises 13 residues. Only the CDR3 region is kept as DNA, spanning 39 bases read in frame from base 1. CDR1 and CDR2 (SEHNR, FQNEAQ) derive from the germline V gene (reference sequence). What the authors observed across the whole study: Estimates of total diversity based on one million sequenced T cells were regarded as lower bounds and as underestimates. Compared with the aged group, more naive CD4+ T cells, fewer expanded clones and increased TCR diversity were shown by the long-lived group, suggesting age selection. As age increased, observed TCR beta diversity per million T cells dropped in a roughly linear way, and a significant reduction was already evident by age around 41. Bulk unsorted PBMC profiling prevented conclusive comparison of naive and antigen-experienced compartments. A strong correlation was found between observed TCR beta diversity and the percentage of naive T cells measured by flow cytometry. Because donor CMV infection status was unknown, age-related changes in expanded clonotypes were potentially confounded.

The same specimen was also included in a second study, on T cells of mothers and their children. Looking at the second paper: Donors were nine systemically healthy Caucasian individuals: three mothers and their six children. cDNA synthesis consumed the entire amount of extracted RNA, loaded at around 1.5 ug RNA in each 15 ul reaction. Sample barcodes and 2-4 random nucleotides were added via the M1S primer in the second PCR. Over 9.5 million TCR beta CDR3 reads were obtained for each mother, and about 3 million reads were obtained for each child. In both related and unrelated pairs, thymic selection shapes the output of TCR recombination in a similar way, with inherited differences having only a minor effect. Related mother-child pairs always showed normalized repertoire overlap that was slightly higher than in unrelated mother-child pairs, though the difference was never significant. No persistent microchimeric T cell clones were found, with a detection sensitivity of 75 to 100 clones per million clonotypes. To look for features that set related mother-child pairs apart from unrelated individuals, the researchers ran deep NGS to compare the TCR beta repertoires of mothers and children. Mothers averaged 40 +/- 4 years of age and children averaged about 10 +/- 4 years. After adapter ligation with NEBNext reagents, the libraries were sequenced on Illumina HiSeq 2000 with 100+100 nt paired-end reads. To prevent cross-contamination, the mother and child libraries were prepared a month apart and were sequenced in separate runs. Each donor had between about 500,000 and 2,100,000 distinct TCR beta clonotypes identified. Naive TCR beta clonotypes were estimated from low-frequency clonotypes matched to each donor's FACS-determined naive share, without sorting.

The receptor comes from a boy aged 2 to 9 in good health. The rearranged segments are TRBV7-9 and TRBJ2-2; TRBD2 is possibly the D segment (6 matching bases). Source material: blood. The DNA reads as follows: TGTGCCAGCACTACTAGCCTTGCCGGGGAGCTGTTTTTT. Translated, it gives CASTTSLAGELFF.